These 5 T cell receptor beta chains originate from one sample sequenced in a study of OX40 agonist ivuxolimab in advanced cancers. Some clones are missing from TCRdb's copy, which holds only in-frame ones; the method was immunoSEQ multiplex PCR. The profile shows 83,000 or so clones, more than 85% of them singletons. The material sequenced was CD4+ or CD8+ T cells sorted from blood, taken in a trial of the OX40 agonist ivuxolimab. Receptors were obtained from an adult with an advanced solid tumor such as melanoma, head and neck, liver or kidney cancer.

The chain recombines TRBV14 with TRBJ1-2; TRBD1 aligns across 7 bases. Germline V gene sequence: CDR1 SGHDN, CDR2 FVKESK. The trim removed 4 bases at V and 3 bases at J, leaving 11 bases unmatched. The CDR3 runs to 16 residues. CDR3 sequence (DNA): TGTGCCAGCAGCCGCACAGGGACAGAGAATTACTATGGCTACACCTTC. This gives the protein CASSRTGTENYYGYTF.

The chain combines TRBV6-1 with TRBJ1-2; D possibly corresponds to TRBD1 (6 bases). Germline assignment: CDR1 MNHNS and CDR2 SASEGT. Trimming removed 6 bases at V and 0 bases at J, with 14 bases between. This CDR3 is 15 amino acids long. The CDR3, as DNA: TGTGCCAGCAGCACAGGGTACCAAGCTAACTATGGCTACACCTTC. Its translation is CASSTGYQANYGYTF.

J is TRBJ2-1 and V is TRBV5-4, with 10 bases lining up with TRBD2. CDR3 size: 15 residues. Trimming took 4 bases from V and 9 from J; bases not matched to a gene: 10. Germline CDR1 reads SGHNT; CDR2 reads YYREEE (reference sequence). CDR3 region: CASSLASGRGSEQFF. DNA of the CDR3: TGTGCCAGCAGCCTTGCTAGCGGGAGAGGGAGTGAGCAGTTCTTC.

The gene calls are TRBV6-1 and TRBJ2-7; possible D gene TRBD2, 6 bases. Trimming pared 7 bases from V and 3 bases from J, leaving 13 bases between. The CDR3 is made up of 13 amino acids. Germline CDR1 reads MNHNS; CDR2 reads SASEGT. The CDR3 nucleotides are TGTGCCAGCACCAGCGGGTCTGACTACGAGCAGTACTTC. Its translation is CASTSGSDYEQYF.

The rearrangement links TRBV6-6 to TRBJ1-5; 10 positions match TRBD1. Germline values: CDR1 MNHNY, CDR2 SVGAGI (reference sequence). The length of the CDR3 is 13 residues. The junction had 3 bases not matched to a gene; V was cut back by 6 bases and J by 7 bases. As DNA, the CDR3 is TGTGCCAGCAGCAGGGACAGGGGCCAGCCCCAGCATTTT. It specifies CASSRDRGQPQHF.